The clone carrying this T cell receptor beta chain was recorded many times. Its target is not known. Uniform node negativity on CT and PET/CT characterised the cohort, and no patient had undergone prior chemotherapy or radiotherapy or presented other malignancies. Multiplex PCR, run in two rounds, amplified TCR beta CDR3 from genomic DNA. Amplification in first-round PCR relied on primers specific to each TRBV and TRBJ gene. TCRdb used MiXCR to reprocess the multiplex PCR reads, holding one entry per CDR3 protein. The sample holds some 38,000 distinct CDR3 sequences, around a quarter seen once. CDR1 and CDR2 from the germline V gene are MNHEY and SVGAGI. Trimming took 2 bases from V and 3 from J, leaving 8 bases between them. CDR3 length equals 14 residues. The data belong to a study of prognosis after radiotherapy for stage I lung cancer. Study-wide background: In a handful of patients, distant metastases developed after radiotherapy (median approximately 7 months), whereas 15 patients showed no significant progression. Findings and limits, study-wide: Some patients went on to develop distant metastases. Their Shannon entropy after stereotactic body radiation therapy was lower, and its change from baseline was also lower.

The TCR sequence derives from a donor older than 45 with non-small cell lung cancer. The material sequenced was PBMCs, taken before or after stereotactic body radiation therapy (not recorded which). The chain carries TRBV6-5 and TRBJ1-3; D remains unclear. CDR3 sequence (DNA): TGTGCCAGCAGTTACACGGAAATTGGAAACACCATATATTTT. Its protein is CASSYTEIGNTIYF.